This T cell receptor beta chain was recorded in a study of blood T cell repertoires in COVID-19 (dated by TCRdb to about 2020). At the level of the whole study: Samples from collaborators originated in the United States, Italy and Spain and spanned both the acute and convalescent phases of COVID-19. The material from the prospective study consisted of cDNA or gDNA derived from T cells, B-cell-depleted T cells, or PBMCs. Subjects who had been exposed to COVID-19, were actively infected with it, or had recovered from it provided the deeply sampled blood TCRbeta repertoires that made up the dataset. The repertoires were made available in a free public database intended to serve as a resource for research on the immune response to SARS-CoV-2. The samples were drawn from the first 160 participants of the ongoing ImmuneRACE study and from 1,254 subjects provided by 6 global collaborators. Sample metadata almost always included a de-identified subject ID, COVID-19 status, age in years and sex. Where available, HLA class I and class II types were obtained from metadata supplied by the sample provider rather than from assay-based typing.

TCRbeta CDR3 regions were amplified from genomic DNA by means of the immunoSEQ Assay, a bias-controlled multiplex PCR. The authors processed their data as follows. Within the assay, amplification of reference gene primers was used to estimate how many nucleated cells each sample contained. Sequence reads were collapsed and filtered to measure the absolute abundance of every unique TCRbeta CDR3 rearrangement. For each sample, productive Simpson clonality was calculated by taking the square root of Simpson's diversity index across productive rearrangements. TCRdb re-hosts the immuneACCESS table, in-frame sequences only. Its copies lack some clones; in the studies checked, an unresolved V gene accounts for under half of them, and the cause for the rest is not known. V and J calls and clone size come straight from that table; D and trimming were deduced from the DNA. Present in this sample are 200,000 to 250,000 clones, around 88% of which were seen just once. The top ten clonotypes cover roughly 1.5% of the sample.

Sequences SGDLS (CDR1) and YYNGEE (CDR2) are obtained from the germline V gene. From the cysteine through the phenylalanine, the CDR3 covers 15 amino acids. CDR3 DNA is the only sequence kept; it has 45 bases, read in frame from the first base. The junction carries 13 bases between V and J, which are trimmed by 2 bases and 7 bases respectively. As concerns this clone: Its antigen is still unknown. Nothing much larger sits one base from this clone, and base qualities are not available.

Collaborating institutions collected whole blood in K2EDTA tubes following their own protocols. For TCRbeta analysis, collaborator samples were shipped as frozen whole blood, as isolated PBMCs, or as DNA extracted from either sample type. The paper's findings and limits, for the study overall: The amount of clinical and demographic metadata varied by source and participant and was provided uncurated.

This sequence was found in a man aged 18 to 30 with active or convalescent COVID-19. The chain was built from TRBV9 and TRBJ1-6; no confident D gene assignment can be made. Sequencing was done on a sample of peripheral blood. Read as DNA, the sequence is TGTGCCAGCAGCGTGACTCCAAACGGGAATTCACCCCTCCACTTT. Its translation is CASSVTPNGNSPLHF.